These T cell receptor beta chains were read from a single sample in a study of T cell responses to AZD1222 COVID-19 vaccine. Assay used: immunoSEQ multiplex PCR; TCRdb lists only in-frame clones, some missing. The sample lists 100,000 to 150,000 clones; 88% were seen once. The sequencing here drew on peripheral blood, taken on day 0 of AZD1222 vaccination. These receptors were taken from an adult in good health. Both conserved end residues are part of each CDR3. D genes are given only for firm matches. Clone size is given for some rows only: seen once, a few or many times, or a class if the clone is expanded.

J gene: TRBJ1-6; clone size: .; V gene: TRBV15; D gene: .; CDR3 DNA: TGTGCCACCAGCAGAACCCTCGGGTCACCCCTCCACTTT; CDR3 protein: CATSRTLGSPLHF
J gene: TRBJ2-5; clone size: once; V gene: TRBV5-8; D gene: .; CDR3 DNA: TGTGCCAGCAGTACCGGACAGTCCCGGGAGACCCAGTACTTC; CDR3 protein: CASSTGQSRETQYF
J gene: TRBJ2-7; clone size: .; V gene: TRBV6-5; D gene: .; CDR3 DNA: TGTGCCAGCAGGATCGACGACTCCCGATCCTACGAGCAGTACTTC; CDR3 protein: CASRIDDSRSYEQYF
J gene: TRBJ2-2; clone size: .; V gene: TRBV15; D gene: TRBD1; CDR3 DNA: TGTGCCACGAAACCGGGACAGGGGTGGACCGGGGAGCTGTTTTTT; CDR3 protein: CATKPGQGWTGELFF
J gene: TRBJ2-3; clone size: once; V gene: TRBV5-1; D gene: TRBD2; CDR3 DNA: TGCGCCAGCACCCTGACTAGCGGGAGAGATACGCAGTATTTT; CDR3 protein: CASTLTSGRDTQYF
J gene: TRBJ2-2; clone size: .; V gene: TRBV27; D gene: .; CDR3 DNA: TGTGCCAGCCGATACATCAAGAACACCGGGGAGCTGTTTTTT; CDR3 protein: CASRYIKNTGELFF
J gene: TRBJ2-1; clone size: .; V gene: TRBV11-3; D gene: .; CDR3 DNA: TGTGCCAGCAGCCAGTATGCTTGGGATGAGCAGTTCTTC; CDR3 protein: CASSQYAWDEQFF
J gene: TRBJ2-7; clone size: .; V gene: TRBV11-2; D gene: .; CDR3 DNA: TGTGCCAGCAGCTTATCAGACCGGACGGTAGCCTACGAGCAGTACTTC; CDR3 protein: CASSLSDRTVAYEQYF
J gene: TRBJ2-1; clone size: .; V gene: TRBV5-5; D gene: .; CDR3 DNA: TGTGCCAGCAGCCGGCCCGGGGATGAGCAGTTCTTC; CDR3 protein: CASSRPGDEQFF
J gene: TRBJ2-5; clone size: .; V gene: TRBV11-3; D gene: .; CDR3 DNA: TGTGCCAGCAGCTTAGGGACAGGAGGGGAGACCCAGTACTTC; CDR3 protein: CASSLGTGGETQYF
J gene: TRBJ1-6; clone size: .; V gene: TRBV28; D gene: .; CDR3 DNA: TGTGCCAGCAGTCATGAAAAGGCTATGGGGTTGAATTCACCCCTCCACTTT; CDR3 protein: CASSHEKAMGLNSPLHF
J gene: TRBJ2-7; clone size: .; V gene: TRBV10-3; D gene: TRBD1; CDR3 DNA: TGTGCCATCAGACCGGGACAGTTAGTAGGAGAGCAGTACTTC; CDR3 protein: CAIRPGQLVGEQYF
J gene: TRBJ2-7; clone size: .; V gene: TRBV5-4; D gene: .; CDR3 DNA: TGTGCCAGCAGCTTAGGGGAGCCCTACGAGCAGTACTTC; CDR3 protein: CASSLGEPYEQYF
J gene: TRBJ2-7; clone size: .; V gene: TRBV7-9; D gene: .; CDR3 DNA: TGTGCCAGCAGCATGAGCGGAGCCTGGGGCCAACACGAGCAGTACTTC; CDR3 protein: CASSMSGAWGQHEQYF
J gene: TRBJ1-1; clone size: .; V gene: TRBV4-3; D gene: .; CDR3 DNA: TGCGCCAGCAGCCAAATGAGGAACACTGAAGCTTTCTTT; CDR3 protein: CASSQMRNTEAFF
J gene: TRBJ2-2; clone size: .; V gene: TRBV18; D gene: .; CDR3 DNA: TGTGCCAGCGCCCCAGGGAGGTGGGACACCGGGGAGCTGTTTTTT; CDR3 protein: CASAPGRWDTGELFF
J gene: TRBJ2-7; clone size: .; V gene: TRBV6-5; D gene: .; CDR3 DNA: TGTGCCAGCAGTACCACGTACGAGCAGTACTTC; CDR3 protein: CASSTTYEQYF
J gene: TRBJ1-1; clone size: .; V gene: TRBV7-2; D gene: TRBD1; CDR3 DNA: TGTGCCAGCAGCCCCCAGGGGGGGGGAAACACTGAAGCTTTCTTT; CDR3 protein: CASSPQGGGNTEAFF
J gene: TRBJ2-2; clone size: .; V gene: TRBV6-6; D gene: TRBD2; CDR3 DNA: TGTGCCAGCAGTCCCTCCGGGACTAGCGGGACGGTCACCGGGGAGCTGTTTTTT; CDR3 protein: CASSPSGTSGTVTGELFF
J gene: TRBJ1-2; clone size: .; V gene: TRBV7-2; D gene: .; CDR3 DNA: TGTGCCAGCAGCCAGGGGTGGCGGGACGGCTACACCTTC; CDR3 protein: CASSQGWRDGYTF
J gene: TRBJ1-2; clone size: .; V gene: TRBV7-2; D gene: .; CDR3 DNA: TGTGCCAGCAGACAGGGTTATGGCTACACCTTC; CDR3 protein: CASRQGYGYTF
J gene: TRBJ2-1; clone size: .; V gene: TRBV2; D gene: .; CDR3 DNA: TGTGCCAGCAGCGAGGCCGGGGGTGGTGAGCAGTTCTTC; CDR3 protein: CASSEAGGGEQFF
J gene: TRBJ1-2; clone size: .; V gene: TRBV24-1; D gene: .; CDR3 DNA: TGTGCCACCAGTGACGGGCAGGGCCACTATGGCTACACCTTC; CDR3 protein: CATSDGQGHYGYTF
J gene: TRBJ1-1; clone size: .; V gene: TRBV30; D gene: .; CDR3 DNA: TGTGCCTGGACCCCGGGACTGAACACTGAAGCTTTCTTT; CDR3 protein: CAWTPGLNTEAFF
J gene: TRBJ2-2; clone size: .; V gene: TRBV3-1/TRBV3-2; D gene: .; CDR3 DNA: TGTGCCAGCAGCCAAGGGGGGGTGGCCACCGGGGAGCTGTTTTTT; CDR3 protein: CASSQGGVATGELFF
J gene: TRBJ2-7; clone size: .; V gene: TRBV28; D gene: .; CDR3 DNA: TGTGCCAGCAGTTCACCCCAGGGGGGGAGGTACGAGCAGTACTTC; CDR3 protein: CASSSPQGGRYEQYF
J gene: TRBJ1-1; clone size: .; V gene: TRBV6-2/TRBV6-3; D gene: .; CDR3 DNA: TGTGCCAGCAGTTACCGGGTACAGAACACTGAAGCTTTCTTT; CDR3 protein: CASSYRVQNTEAFF
J gene: TRBJ1-5; clone size: .; V gene: TRBV7-8; D gene: TRBD1; CDR3 DNA: TGTGCCAGCAGCCCGGGTGGACAGGCAAATCAGCCCCAGCATTTT; CDR3 protein: CASSPGGQANQPQHF
J gene: TRBJ1-1; clone size: .; V gene: TRBV6-5; D gene: .; CDR3 DNA: TGTGCCACGGAGTCCCGACAGAAGAACACTGAAGCTTTCTTT; CDR3 protein: CATESRQKNTEAFF
J gene: TRBJ1-5; clone size: .; V gene: TRBV9; D gene: .; CDR3 DNA: TGTGCCAGCAGCGCGACCTTTCTGAGGCTATCCAACACAAATAGCAATCAGCCCCAGCATTTT; CDR3 protein: CASSATFLRLSNTNSNQPQHF
J gene: TRBJ2-2; clone size: .; V gene: TRBV7-2; D gene: .; CDR3 DNA: TGTGCCAGCAGCTCCCAATTGACCACCGGGGAGCTGTTTTTT; CDR3 protein: CASSSQLTTGELFF
J gene: TRBJ1-1; clone size: .; V gene: TRBV11-2; D gene: .; CDR3 DNA: TGTGCCAGCGGTGGACAGTTGGGTACTGAAGCTTTCTTT; CDR3 protein: CASGGQLGTEAFF
J gene: TRBJ2-5; clone size: once; V gene: TRBV5-1; D gene: .; CDR3 DNA: TGCGCCAGCAGCATGACGGGGAGACAAGAGACCCAGTACTTC; CDR3 protein: CASSMTGRQETQYF
J gene: TRBJ2-5; clone size: .; V gene: TRBV19; D gene: TRBD2; CDR3 DNA: TGTGCCAGTAGAAGGGGAGGGGTTGTATTAGAGACCCAGTACTTC; CDR3 protein: CASRRGGVVLETQYF
J gene: TRBJ2-7; clone size: .; V gene: TRBV10-3; D gene: TRBD2; CDR3 DNA: TGTGCCATCAGTGAGTCACTTAGCGGGAGGGCCCACGAGCAGTACTTC; CDR3 protein: CAISESLSGRAHEQYF
J gene: TRBJ2-2; clone size: .; V gene: TRBV7-3; D gene: .; CDR3 DNA: TGTGCCAGCAGCCGCGGGACTGCGAACACCGGGGAGCTGTTTTTT; CDR3 protein: CASSRGTANTGELFF
J gene: TRBJ2-5; clone size: .; V gene: TRBV3-1/TRBV3-2; D gene: .; CDR3 DNA: TGTGCCAGCAGTCAAGCTGGGGAATGGACCCAGTACTTC; CDR3 protein: CASSQAGEWTQYF
J gene: TRBJ1-5; clone size: once; V gene: TRBV29-1; D gene: .; CDR3 DNA: TGCAGCGTTGTTGGGGGGACGGCAGATAGCAATCAGCCCCAGCATTTT; CDR3 protein: CSVVGGTADSNQPQHF
J gene: TRBJ1-1; clone size: .; V gene: TRBV11-2; D gene: .; CDR3 DNA: TGTGCCAGCAGCTTTGGTGGCAGGGCGGCCACTGAAGCTTTCTTT; CDR3 protein: CASSFGGRAATEAFF
J gene: TRBJ2-3; clone size: few; V gene: TRBV7-2; D gene: TRBD1; CDR3 DNA: TGTGCCAGCAGTATCGGGACAGGGGGACCAGATACGCAGTATTTT; CDR3 protein: CASSIGTGGPDTQYF
J gene: TRBJ1-1; clone size: .; V gene: TRBV15; D gene: TRBD1; CDR3 DNA: TGTGCCACCAGCAGAGATGCCGGGACAGGCGTTCTGAGCACTGAAGCTTTCTTT; CDR3 protein: CATSRDAGTGVLSTEAFF
J gene: TRBJ2-7; clone size: .; V gene: TRBV19; D gene: .; CDR3 DNA: TGTGCCAGTAGTATGGACGGGCTGGGTGAGCAGTACTTC; CDR3 protein: CASSMDGLGEQYF
J gene: TRBJ2-2; clone size: once; V gene: TRBV6-1; D gene: .; CDR3 DNA: TGTGCCAGCAGTGAGGGAAAGGGCAGGGTAAACACCGGGGAGCTGTTTTTT; CDR3 protein: CASSEGKGRVNTGELFF
J gene: TRBJ2-2; clone size: .; V gene: TRBV5-1; D gene: .; CDR3 DNA: TGCGCCAGCAGCGACGCCGGGACCCCCAACACCGGGGAGCTGTTTTTT; CDR3 protein: CASSDAGTPNTGELFF
J gene: TRBJ2-1; clone size: .; V gene: TRBV11-3; D gene: TRBD2; CDR3 DNA: TGTGCCAGCAGCTTATTTTCCGCTAGCGGGGCTAGCTCCTACAATGAGCAGTTCTTC; CDR3 protein: CASSLFSASGASSYNEQFF